Below, 30 T cell receptor beta chains from the same sample are listed, as sequenced in a study of blood T cell repertoires in COVID-19. This table comes from immunoSEQ multiplex PCR, and its TCRdb copy is limited to in-frame clones, with some not included. The table records about 54,000 clones, roughly nine tenths of them present only once. The specimen was peripheral blood. The receptors derive from a woman aged 55-75 years with active or convalescent COVID-19.

The chain has TRBV28 and TRBJ2-1, with 7 bases identical to TRBD2. CDR1 MDHEN and CDR2 SYDVKM come from the germline V gene. The CDR3 runs 15 residues. With V trimmed by 5 bases and J by 6 bases, 10 bases remained unmatched. CDR3 amino acids: CASSPSGRGFNEQFF. The CDR3 coding sequence is TGTGCCAGCAGTCCTTCTGGGCGGGGGTTCAATGAGCAGTTCTTC.

This rearrangement joins TRBV14 to TRBJ1-4, with D tentatively TRBD1 (6 bases). Deletions cut 4 bases from V and 8 bases from J, with 17 bases between. CDR3 length: 15 amino acids. Germline V gene data show CDR1 as SGHDN and CDR2 as FVKESK. CDR3 protein: CASSRSTGFREKLFF. The CDR3, as DNA: TGTGCCAGCAGCCGAAGCACAGGGTTTCGAGAAAAACTGTTTTTT.

DNA for the CDR3: TGTGCCAGCATGCTTCAGGGAGGAAGCACTGAAGCTTTCTTT. This translates into CASMLQGGSTEAFF. The chain carries TRBV11-1 and TRBJ1-1; tentative D call: TRBD1 (5 bases). The ends were cut back, 7 bases at V and 4 bases at J, with 16 bases in the middle. The CDR3 has 14 amino acids. Germline V gene data show CDR1 as SGHAT and CDR2 as FQDESV (reference sequence). Filled out from reference TRBV11-1 and TRBJ1-1, the complete variable domain reads EAEVAQSPRYKITEKSQAVAFWCDPISGHATLYWYRQILGQGPELLVQFQDESVVDDSQLPKDRFSAERLKGVDSTLKIQPAELGDSAMYLCASMLQGGSTEAFFGQGTRLTVV.

The chain employs TRBV30 and TRBJ2-1, with D possibly being TRBD2 (5 bases). The V end was cut by 0 bases, the J end by 8 bases, with 8 bases between. The CDR3 has 12 residues. CDR1 and CDR2 from the germline V gene are GTSNPN and SVGIG (reference sequence). The CDR3 region is CAWSVRGDEQFF. CDR3 in DNA: TGTGCCTGGAGTGTACGGGGTGATGAGCAGTTCTTC.

The rearrangement links TRBV7-8 to TRBJ2-3; 10 bases map to TRBD2. The germline V gene has CDR1 SGHVS and CDR2 FQNEAQ. The V and J ends lost 4 bases and 3 bases, in that order; junction bases with no gene match: 4. CDR3 size: 15 residues. This CDR3 reads CASSSGLAFTDTQYF. In nucleotides, the CDR3 is TGTGCCAGCAGCTCGGGACTAGCGTTTACAGATACGCAGTATTTT.

The chain is built from TRBV7-9 and TRBJ1-1; 8 positions agree with TRBD1. Germline V CDR1 and CDR2: SEHNR, FQNEAQ (reference sequence). This CDR3 contains 16 residues. V lost 2 bases to trimming and J lost 0 bases; unmatched junction nucleotides: 5. This chain's CDR3 is CASSLHQGAVNTEAFF. DNA for the CDR3: TGTGCCAGCAGCTTACACCAGGGGGCCGTGAACACTGAAGCTTTCTTT.

This clone was recorded only once. The genes are TRBV3-1 (or the pseudogene TRBV3-2) and TRBJ1-2, with TRBD1 matching 8 bases. The CDR3 covers 14 residues. The germline V gene encodes CDR1 LGHDT and CDR2 YNNKEL (reference sequence). V lost 4 bases, J lost 5 bases, and 6 bases stayed unmatched. CDR3 region: CASSLQGVRYGYTF. The CDR3 region has the DNA TGTGCCAGCAGCCTACAGGGGGTTAGGTATGGCTACACCTTC.

The table lists this clone with a count of one. This chain links TRBV4-1 with TRBJ1-4; 7 bases fit TRBD1. With V trimmed by 9 bases and J by 4 bases, 14 bases remained unmatched. This CDR3 region has 16 residues. Germline lookup yields CDR1 MGHRA and CDR2 YSYEKL. CDR3 nucleotides: TGCGCCAGTAACAGGGGCCCCGTCTCTCGTAATGAAAAACTGTTTTTT. Amino acid sequence: CASNRGPVSRNEKLFF.

This clone was picked up one time. The chain links TRBV18 to TRBJ2-7, with D perhaps matching TRBD1 (6 bases). The CDR3 spans 13 residues. Deletions cut 5 bases from V and 7 bases from J, with 15 bases between. Germline assignment: CDR1 KGHSH and CDR2 LQKENI. CDR3 sequence: CASSDQGLAEQYF. The CDR3 DNA follows: TGTGCCAGCTCAGATCAGGGGCTGGCGGAGCAGTACTTC.

V and J are TRBV5-6 and TRBJ2-1, with 7 bases aligning to TRBD1. The germline V gene encodes CDR1 SGHDT and CDR2 YYEEEE. V gave up 4 bases and J gave up 3 bases; unmatched junction bases: 4. This CDR3 contains 14 residues. The CDR3 here is CASSPGQSYNEQFF. The CDR3 coding sequence is TGTGCCAGCAGCCCGGGACAGAGCTACAATGAGCAGTTCTTC.

The V call is TRBV5-1, the J call TRBJ2-7; TRBD1 matches at 7 bases. CDR3 length equals 14 residues. CDR1 is SGHRS and CDR2 is YFSETQ in the germline V gene. The ends lost 3 bases at V and 3 bases at J; junction bases unmatched: 6. For the CDR3, the DNA is TGCGCCAGCAGCTCCGGGACAGCGCACTACGAGCAGTACTTC. Protein sequence: CASSSGTAHYEQYF.

The chain combines TRBV19 with TRBJ2-3, with 8 bases fitting TRBD1. Germline values: CDR1 LNHDA, CDR2 SQIVND (reference sequence). This CDR3 comprises 15 residues. Unmatched junction bases numbered 5, after V lost 5 bases and J lost 1 base. The CDR3 region is CASSVQGAGTDTQYF. The CDR3, as DNA: TGTGCCAGTAGTGTTCAGGGGGCGGGCACAGATACGCAGTATTTT.

The sample holds one count of this clone. The chain is built from TRBV3-1 (or the pseudogene TRBV3-2) and TRBJ2-3; 7 bases match TRBD2. The CDR3 runs 12 residues. The V segment lost 5 bases and the J segment 11 bases; nucleotides outside the gene matches: 7. The germline V gene encodes CDR1 LGHDT and CDR2 YNNKEL (reference sequence). The CDR3 DNA is TGTGCCAGCAGCGCTACTAGCGTCCTGCAGTATTTT. Residues: CASSATSVLQYF.

This clone was picked up a small number of times. This rearrangement joins TRBV4-2 to TRBJ2-1, with 10 bases identical to TRBD2. In germline, CDR1 is LGHNA, CDR2 YNFKEQ. The CDR3 length is 16 residues. Losses at the gene ends were 0 bases for V and 6 bases for J; bases not matched to a gene: 5. CDR3 nucleotides: TGTGCCAGCAGCCAAGATGTAGCGGGAGGAGTCAATGAGCAGTTCTTC. It yields the protein CASSQDVAGGVNEQFF.

V usage is TRBV5-1 and J usage is TRBJ2-1; 7 nucleotides agree with TRBD2. This CDR3 comprises 15 residues. CDR1 is SGHRS, CDR2 YFSETQ, per germline. Trimming took 0 bases from V and 6 from J; bases not matched to a gene: 6. CDR3 nucleotides: TGCGCCAGCAGCTTGGGCCCTAGCGGCGCCAATGAGCAGTTCTTC. Protein sequence: CASSLGPSGANEQFF.

The genes are TRBV27 and TRBJ2-1, with D unresolved. Trimming took 8 bases from V and 7 from J, leaving 18 bases between them. Germline CDR1 and CDR2: MNHEY and SMNVEV (reference sequence). The CDR3 runs to 14 residues. The CDR3 sequence: CASGRHAQVNEQFF. CDR3 nucleotides: TGTGCCAGCGGGCGACACGCCCAAGTGAATGAGCAGTTCTTC.

J is TRBJ1-2 and V is TRBV7-6; D not resolved. The V end was cut by 1 base, the J end by 5 bases, with 11 bases between. From germline, CDR1 is SGHVS and CDR2 FNYEAQ. This CDR3 is 14 amino acids long. CDR3 DNA: TGTGCCAGCAGCTTAGAGCGACTTGGATATGGCTACACCTTC. This encodes CASSLERLGYGYTF.

The chain employs TRBV30 and TRBJ2-3; 13 nucleotides agree with TRBD2. This CDR3 region has 15 residues. Trimming at V came to 5 bases and at J to 4 bases, leaving 6 bases not matched to a gene. The germline V gene encodes CDR1 GTSNPN and CDR2 SVGIG (reference sequence). The CDR3 sequence is CAWQPGLAGPDTQYF. The CDR3 DNA follows: TGTGCCTGGCAACCGGGACTAGCGGGACCAGATACGCAGTATTTT. The full variable domain, rest sourced from reference TRBV30 and TRBJ2-3, is SQTIHQWPATLVQPVGSPLSLECTVEGTSNPNLYWYRQAAGRGLQLLFYSVGIGQISSEVPQNLSASRPQDRQFILSSKKLLLSDSGFYLCAWQPGLAGPDTQYFGPGTRLTVL.

The chain uses TRBV6-1 and TRBJ1-6; 7 nucleotides align to TRBD1. Trimming cost V 1 base and J 10 bases; bases outside gene matches: 10. The CDR3 has 16 amino acids. Germline CDR1 and CDR2: MNHNS and SASEGT. CDR3 DNA sequence: TGTGCCAGCAGTGAAGGGCGAAGGACAGGAAACTCACCCCTCCACTTT. This translates into CASSEGRRTGNSPLHF.

J is TRBJ2-2 and V is TRBV6-5; D might be TRBD2 (5 bases). CDR3 length: 15 residues. The V and J ends lost 6 bases and 2 bases respectively, with 13 bases between them. Germline V gene data show CDR1 as MNHEY and CDR2 as SVGAGI. The chain's CDR3 is CASSPTRGNTGELFF. The CDR3 nucleotides are TGTGCCAGCAGCCCCACCCGGGGAAACACCGGGGAGCTGTTTTTT.

The V call is TRBV6-5, the J call TRBJ2-5; TRBD2 agrees at 12 bases. The germline gives CDR1 MNHEY, CDR2 SVGAGI. The CDR3 has 15 residues. With 4 bases clipped from V and 2 bases from J, the junction kept 2 bases outside the gene matches. The CDR3 nucleotides read TGTGCCAGCAGTTTGACTAGCGGGAGACAAGAGACCCAGTACTTC. It yields the protein CASSLTSGRQETQYF.

This clone was recorded only once. The CDR3 region has the DNA TGTGCCAGCACCCTGGGGAGAAATTCACCCCTCCACTTT. Amino acids: CASTLGRNSPLHF. The rearrangement joins TRBV12-3 or TRBV12-4 to TRBJ1-6, with D uncertain. Trimming left V 7 bases short and J 7 bases short, with 11 bases between. This CDR3 contains 13 residues.

This CDR3 is CASSLRTSGGSTDTQYF. CDR3 DNA: TGTGCCAGCAGTTTGCGGACTAGCGGGGGGAGCACAGATACGCAGTATTTT. V gene TRBV27 combines with J gene TRBJ2-3, with TRBD2 matching 14 bases. Germline CDR1 and CDR2: MNHEY and SMNVEV (reference sequence). The CDR3 covers 17 residues. Trimming took 3 bases from V and 0 from J; bases not matched to a gene: 2.

The chain combines TRBV19 with TRBJ2-3; 11 nucleotides agree with TRBD2. From germline, CDR1 is LNHDA and CDR2 SQIVND (reference sequence). The CDR3 totals 18 residues. The ends lost 3 bases at V and 3 bases at J; junction bases unmatched: 11. In DNA, the CDR3 is TGTGCCAGTAGTATTCTACACATACTAGCGGGAGCGACAGATACGCAGTATTTT. Its translation: CASSILHILAGATDTQYF.

In its sample, this clone was seen once. V and J are TRBV20-1 and TRBJ2-7; 7 bases are a match to TRBD2. The CDR3 loop spans 14 amino acids. V lost 3 bases and J lost 4; bases outside the gene matches: 9. From germline, CDR1 is DFQATT and CDR2 SNEGSKA (reference sequence). CDR3 sequence (DNA): TGCAGTGCTAGTCCACTCACTAGCGTTTACGAGCAGTACTTC. Encoded protein: CSASPLTSVYEQYF.

The chain carries TRBV11-2 and TRBJ2-2; D is ambiguous. Germline V CDR1 and CDR2: SGHAT, FQNNGV. This CDR3 spans 12 amino acids. V lost 2 bases to trimming and J lost 6 bases, with 4 bases between them. The CDR3, as DNA: TGTGCCAGCAGCTTAAGCTCCGGGGAGCTGTTTTTT. Its protein is CASSLSSGELFF.

This chain joins TRBV11-3 and TRBJ2-1; 9 positions match TRBD2. V gave up 5 bases and J gave up 4 bases; unmatched junction bases: 3. The CDR3 covers 14 residues. From germline, CDR1 is SGHNT and CDR2 YENEEA. This chain's CDR3 is CASSTSGGYNEQFF. CDR3 coding DNA: TGTGCCAGCAGCACAAGCGGGGGGTACAATGAGCAGTTCTTC.

The rearrangement links TRBV6-5 to TRBJ1-2; tentatively, D is TRBD1 (5 bases). Trimming removed 4 bases from V and 7 bases from J, with 19 bases in between. The CDR3 spans 15 residues. Germline assignment: CDR1 MNHEY and CDR2 SVGAGI. The chain's CDR3 is CASSSIGAGLGGYTF. CDR3 DNA sequence: TGTGCCAGCAGTTCAATAGGTGCGGGGCTCGGTGGCTACACCTTC.

This chain connects TRBV7-3 to TRBJ2-6; a weak D match, TRBD1 (6 bases). Germline CDR1 SGHTA, CDR2 FQGTGA. The CDR3 is 16 amino acids. The V end was cut by 2 bases, the J end by 1 base, with 9 bases between. CDR3 DNA sequence: TGTGCCAGCAGCTTATCAGGACAGTCTGGGGCCAACGTCCTGACTTTC. This gives the protein CASSLSGQSGANVLTF.

The V call is TRBV10-3, the J call TRBJ2-7, with TRBD2 matching over 10 bases. The length of the CDR3 is 17 residues. Germline CDR1 and CDR2: ENHRY and SYGVKD. The V and J ends lost 8 bases and 2 bases, in that order; junction bases with no gene match: 15. CDR3 nucleotide sequence: TGTGCCATCGGGGGAGGAGGTTTAGCGGGGGGCCCCTACGAGCAGTACTTC. Its translation is CAIGGGGLAGGPYEQYF.